The entry below gives a single TCR beta chain sequence along with its context. Its target is not known. V lost 6 bases and J lost 0; bases outside the gene matches: 7. CDR3 length equals 15 residues. Germline V gene lookup returns CDR1 SNHLY and CDR2 FYNNEI. Both subsets, CD45RA+ naive and CD45RA-negative memory, were split from the CD4+ cells. Deep-level settings were used for running the assay. TCRdb's table, derived via immunoSEQ multiplex PCR, lists solely in-frame clones and lacks some. The sample shows some 500,000 clones, almost 97% of them seen only once. This record comes from a study of shared clonotypes between healthy human individuals. Study results and caveats: As a rule, naive subsets had a larger estimated richness than memory subsets.

The sequenced sample was naive CD4+ T cells sorted from blood. Subset indicated: CD45RA+ positively selected. The chain combines TRBV2 with TRBJ1-1; the match to TRBD1 covers 7 bases. The receptor comes from a woman in her twenties or thirties in good health. The CDR3 here is CASSARDSMNTEAFF. CDR3 in DNA: TGTGCCAGCAGCGCCCGGGACAGCATGAACACTGAAGCTTTCTTT.